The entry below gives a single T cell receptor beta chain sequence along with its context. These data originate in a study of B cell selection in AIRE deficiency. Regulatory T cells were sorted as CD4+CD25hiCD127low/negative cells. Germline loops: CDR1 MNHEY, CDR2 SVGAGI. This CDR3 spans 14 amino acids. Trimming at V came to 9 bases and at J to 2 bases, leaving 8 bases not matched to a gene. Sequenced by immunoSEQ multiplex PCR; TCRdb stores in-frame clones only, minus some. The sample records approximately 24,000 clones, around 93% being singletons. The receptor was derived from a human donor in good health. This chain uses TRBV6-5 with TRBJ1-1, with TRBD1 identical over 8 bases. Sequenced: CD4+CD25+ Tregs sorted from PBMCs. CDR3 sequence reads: CASRDPGGNTEAFF. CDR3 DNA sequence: TGTGCCAGTAGGGATCCAGGGGGCAACACTGAAGCTTTCTTT.